These 20 T cell receptor beta chains share one sample of origin, sequenced in a study of siplizumab effects on memory and regulatory T cells. As described, mixed lymphocyte reaction cells underwent coculture at 37°C for a duration of more than five days. The method was immunoSEQ multiplex PCR; TCRdb's version includes in-frame clones alone and lacks a portion of them. The top ten hold 4.5% to 5.5% of the sample, which has 3,500 or so clones, approximately 53% seen once. Antigens for these TCRs are unknown. Sample: CFSE-low (dividing) CD4+ T cells sorted from an allogeneic mixed lymphocyte reaction. These receptors came from a human donor in good health; the cells came from an allogeneic mixed lymphocyte reaction.

The V gene is TRBV5-4, the J gene TRBJ1-2, with no clear D. CDR3 size: 12 residues. Germline CDR1 is SGHNT and CDR2 is YYREEE (reference sequence). Trimming removed 3 bases at V and 5 bases at J, with 8 bases between. The CDR3 coding sequence is TGTGCCAGCAGCTCAGATTGGTATGGCTACACCTTC. It specifies CASSSDWYGYTF.

J is TRBJ1-1 and V is TRBV29-1; 12 nucleotides align to TRBD1. The CDR3 has 17 residues. After removal of 4 bases from V and 1 base from J, the junction contained 10 bases not matched to a gene. Germline V CDR1 and CDR2: SQVTM, ANQGSEA. CDR3 bases: TGCAGCGTTGTAGAAAGGGGACAGGGGGCGGGGAACACTGAAGCTTTCTTT. It encodes CSVVERGQGAGNTEAFF. Variable domain in full (rest from reference TRBV29-1 and TRBJ1-1): SAVISQKPSRDICQRGTSLTIQCQVDSQVTMMFWYRQQPGQSLTLIATANQGSEATYESGFVIDKFPISRPNLTFSTLTVSNMSPEDSSIYLCSVVERGQGAGNTEAFFGQGTRLTVV.

This chain links TRBV6-1 with TRBJ1-6; TRBD1 matches 9 bases. J lost 9 bases, V lost 5 bases, and 8 bases had no gene match. CDR1 and CDR2 (germline): MNHNS, SASEGT. The length of the CDR3 is 15 residues. CDR3 in DNA: TGTGCCAGCAGTCCCGAGGGGACAGGGCTTTCACCCCTCCACTTT. The encoded protein is CASSPEGTGLSPLHF.

The chain recombines TRBV20-1 with TRBJ1-2, with a tentative D call TRBD1 (5 bases). CDR1 and CDR2 (germline): DFQATT, SNEGSKA (reference sequence). V lost 4 bases, J lost 7 bases, and 10 bases lay in between. The CDR3 is 11 residues long. This CDR3 is CSAIQGGGYTF. Here the CDR3 DNA reads TGCAGTGCTATCCAGGGTGGTGGCTACACCTTC.

The J gene is TRBJ1-4, the V gene TRBV6-6; D gene ambiguous. The germline V gene has CDR1 MNHNY and CDR2 SVGAGI (reference sequence). The V gene lost 7 bases and the J gene lost 0 bases, with 12 bases spanning the gap. The CDR3 is 15 residues long. This CDR3 reads CASTNGWSTNEKLFF. CDR3 DNA: TGTGCCAGCACCAACGGTTGGTCAACTAATGAAAAACTGTTTTTT.

This rearrangement joins TRBV6-6 to TRBJ1-2; no firm D call. Germline V gene data show CDR1 as MNHNY and CDR2 as SVGAGI (reference sequence). V was trimmed by 4 bases and J by 3 bases, leaving 15 bases between them. The CDR3 loop spans 15 amino acids. The CDR3 nucleotides read TGTGCCAGCAGTTCCCGACCGGCCGTGGACTATGGCTACACCTTC. It yields the protein CASSSRPAVDYGYTF.

The chain links TRBV4-1 to TRBJ2-1; TRBD1 aligns across 8 bases. This CDR3 spans 13 amino acids. Losses at the gene ends were 4 bases for V and 8 bases for J; bases not matched to a gene: 4. Germline-derived CDR1 and CDR2 are MGHRA and YSYEKL. The CDR3 DNA reads as TGCGCCAGCAGCCGCGTACAGGGGGATGAGCAGTTCTTC. Its translation: CASSRVQGDEQFF.

The J gene is TRBJ1-1, the V gene TRBV12-1. TRBV12-1 is assigned pseudogene status. The CDR3 covers 17 residues. The CDR3 loop reads CASSFGTVGRLNTEAFF. The CDR3 region has the DNA TGTGCCAGCAGCTTTGGGACGGTGGGGAGACTGAACACTGAAGCTTTCTTT.

The genes are TRBV11-2 and TRBJ2-1; D gene uncertain. The germline V gene has CDR1 SGHAT and CDR2 FQNNGV. Trimming removed 0 bases from V and 5 bases from J, with 11 bases in between. CDR3 length equals 15 residues. The CDR3 sequence: CASSLDSSANNEQFF. The CDR3 coding sequence is TGTGCCAGCAGCTTAGACTCGTCGGCGAACAATGAGCAGTTCTTC.

This clone was detected a few times. The J gene is TRBJ2-7, the V gene TRBV5-1; 8 bases are shared with TRBD1. V was clipped by 7 bases and J by 2 bases; unmatched bases: 5. Germline loops: CDR1 SGHRS, CDR2 YFSETQ. The CDR3 has 13 amino acids. The CDR3 DNA reads as TGCGCCAGCGGCCGGGACAGGACCTACGAGCAGTACTTC. This encodes CASGRDRTYEQYF.

Sample share makes this clone large. This CDR3 is also generated by other DNA sequences in the sample. V usage is TRBV7-2 and J usage is TRBJ1-3; maybe TRBD1 (6 bases). V was trimmed by 5 bases and J by 4 bases, leaving 15 bases between them. CDR3 length: 15 amino acids. Germline V gives CDR1 SGHTA, CDR2 FQGNSA. The CDR3 sequence is CASSVQGQEGNTIYF. The CDR3, as DNA: TGTGCCAGCAGCGTACAGGGCCAGGAAGGAAACACCATATATTTT.

The V and J genes are TRBV5-1 and TRBJ1-1; D is perhaps TRBD1 (6 bases). Germline assignment: CDR1 SGHRS and CDR2 YFSETQ. The ends were cut back, 0 bases at V and 1 base at J, with 10 bases in the middle. CDR3 length: 15 amino acids. The CDR3: CASSLGGGGNTEAFF. The CDR3 bases are TGCGCCAGCAGCTTGGGCGGAGGGGGGAACACTGAAGCTTTCTTT. Full variable domain (missing parts from reference TRBV5-1 and TRBJ1-1): KAGVTQTPRYLIKTRGQQVTLSCSPISGHRSVSWYQQTPGQGLQFLFEYFSETQRNKGNFPGRFSGRQFSNSRSEMNVSTLELGDSALYLCASSLGGGGNTEAFFGQGTRLTVV.

By proportion, this clone is large (0.1 to 1%). The rearrangement uses TRBV7-9 and TRBJ1-3; D not certain. Trimming shortened V by 5 bases and J by 4 bases, and 6 bases separated the two germline ends. This CDR3 has 12 residues. Per germline, CDR1 SEHNR and CDR2 FQNEAQ (reference sequence). DNA of the CDR3: TGTGCCAGCAGCCAGGCAGGAAACACCATATATTTT. This translates into CASSQAGNTIYF. The full variable domain, its missing parts supplied by reference TRBV7-9 and TRBJ1-3, is DTGVSQNPRHKITKRGQNVTFRCDPISEHNRLYWYRQTLGQGPEFLTYFQNEAQLEKSRLLSDRFSAERPKGSFSTLEIQRTEQGDSAMYLCASSQAGNTIYFGEGSWLTVV.

The rearrangement joins TRBV6-1 to TRBJ2-3; possible D gene TRBD2, 6 bases. This CDR3 has 11 residues. Germline CDR1 MNHNS, CDR2 SASEGT. The V and J ends lost 8 bases and 5 bases respectively, with 8 bases between them. The CDR3 DNA reads TGTGCCAGCTATAGCGGAGATACGCAGTATTTT. Translation: CASYSGDTQYF.

The rearrangement joins TRBV7-5 to TRBJ1-4; TRBD1 is the table's D call and was not checked against the DNA. TRBV7-5 is reported as a pseudogene. There are 13 residues in the CDR3. The CDR3 loop reads CASSLIRGEKLFF. The CDR3 DNA reads TGTGCCAGCAGCTTGATAAGGGGTGAAAAACTGTTTTTT.

V gene TRBV7-2 combines with J gene TRBJ2-7; tentative D call: TRBD1 (5 bases). Germline values: CDR1 SGHTA, CDR2 FQGNSA. The CDR3 runs 13 residues. Trimming stripped 5 bases from V and 5 bases from J, with 13 bases between. CDR3 loop: CASSPDRLDEQYF. DNA of the CDR3: TGTGCCAGCAGCCCCGACAGACTCGACGAGCAGTACTTC.

Judged by abundance, this clone is large. The genes are TRBV7-9 and TRBJ1-3, with 9 nucleotides matching TRBD1. V was clipped by 5 bases and J by 2 bases; unmatched bases: 4. The CDR3 totals 15 residues. CDR1 and CDR2 from the germline V gene are SEHNR and FQNEAQ (reference sequence). The chain's CDR3 is CASSRWTGAGNTIYF. The CDR3 DNA is TGTGCCAGCAGCCGTTGGACAGGGGCTGGAAACACCATATATTTT.

To note about this clone: The junction departs from the called germline gene at one end, perhaps through a read error. The chain couples TRBV7-2 to TRBJ1-4; D not resolved. Germline CDR1 SGHTA, CDR2 FQGNSA. This CDR3 is built from 15 residues. CDR3 coding DNA: TGTGCCAGCACCCTGGGCAGCGCAACTAATGAAGAACTGTTTTTT. This codes for CASTLGSATNEELFF.

This clone has just a few counts. The CDR3 nucleotides are TGTGCCAGCTCAGACAGGGCGAACACCGGGGAGCTGTTTTTT. This encodes CASSDRANTGELFF. J is TRBJ2-2 and V is TRBV9; 7 nucleotides agree with TRBD1. The CDR3 consists of 14 residues. With 7 bases clipped from V and 0 bases from J, the junction kept 3 bases outside the gene matches. Germline CDR1 and CDR2: SGDLS and YYNGEE. The whole variable domain, filled in from reference TRBV9 and TRBJ2-2, reads DSGVTQTPKHLITATGQRVTLRCSPRSGDLSVYWYQQSLDQGLQFLIQYYNGEERAKGNILERFSAQQFPDLHSELNLSSLELGDSALYFCASSDRANTGELFFGEGSRLTVL.

The gene calls are TRBV5-1 and TRBJ1-2, with no clear D. The ends were cut back, 0 bases at V and 4 bases at J, with 7 bases in the middle. Germline V gives CDR1 SGHRS, CDR2 YFSETQ. This CDR3 has 13 residues. CDR3 loop: CASSLGAPYGYTF. The CDR3 coding sequence is TGCGCCAGCAGCTTGGGGGCCCCCTATGGCTACACCTTC.